One T cell receptor beta chain is described in this entry. Germline CDR1 and CDR2: MNHEY and SVGAGI. The CDR3 contains 13 residues. Trimming shortened V by 2 bases and J by 1 base, and 5 bases separated the two germline ends. The data are from a study of blood T cell repertoires in COVID-19. The overall study: Researchers got acute and convalescent COVID-19 samples from the United States, Italy and Spain.

How the authors handled the data: Estimated nucleated cell counts came from reference gene primer amplification. Sequencing used immunoSEQ multiplex PCR; TCRdb keeps in-frame clones, though not all of them. V, J and clone size are taken as reported in that table, and D and trimming were inferred from the DNA itself. The sample carries around 230,000 clones, less than 90% recorded once. The sample consisted of peripheral blood. The origin of this receptor is a woman aged 70 to 79 with active or convalescent COVID-19. This chain connects TRBV6-5 to TRBJ1-1, with D unclear. The CDR3 is CASSYVKNTEAFF. CDR3 sequence (DNA): TGTGCCAGCAGTTACGTCAAGAACACTGAAGCTTTCTTT.